What follows is one T cell receptor beta chain and its context. Its antigen is unknown. The sample originates from a study of graft-versus-host responses after intestinal transplantation. Clones were sequenced by immunoSEQ multiplex PCR, and TCRdb holds only the in-frame ones, with some missing. This table has roughly 110,000 clones, 90% to 95% appearing once. The CDR3 is made up of 14 amino acids. Per the germline V gene, CDR1 is GTSNPN and CDR2 is SVGIG (reference sequence). The V gene lost 0 bases and the J gene lost 2 bases, with 11 bases spanning the gap. Study-wide results and limits: Individuals who had graft-donor T cell macrochimerism had allografts that showed high graft-versus-host to host-versus-graft clonal ratios.

The sequenced sample was unstimulated CD4+ T cells sorted from spleen or lymph node cells, obtained before transplant. This clonotype was obtained from a human donor who was the organ donor for an intestinal transplant. This rearrangement joins TRBV30 to TRBJ2-7; D remains unclear. The CDR3: CAWSVGGKTYEQYF. The CDR3 bases are TGTGCCTGGAGTGTAGGTGGGAAAACCTACGAGCAGTACTTC.